This TCR beta chain was sequenced during a study of immune evolution from preneoplasia to lung adenocarcinoma. Between the trimmed V and J ends, which lost 3 bases and 9 bases, there was a span of 9 bases. The germline V gene has CDR1 MNHNS and CDR2 SASEGT. CDR3 length: 12 amino acids. About this clone: Its antigen is not identified.

The protocol was immunoSEQ multiplex PCR, while the TCRdb copy is restricted to in-frame clones and leaves out a portion. The sample records 6,000 to 6,500 clones, about 84% being singletons. Regarding the study as a whole: Compared with EGFR-mutant or double wild-type lesions, KRAS-mutant nodules were more clonal.

The TCR was taken from an older donor with lung adenocarcinoma. Sequencing was performed on FFPE lung adenocarcinoma in situ tissue. This chain links TRBV6-1 with TRBJ2-1; D is uncertain. This CDR3 reads CASSDLGFEQFF. CDR3 DNA sequence: TGTGCCAGCAGTGATTTAGGATTTGAGCAGTTCTTC.